Listed below are T cell receptor beta chains from one sample, sequenced in a study of OX40 agonist ivuxolimab in advanced cancers. Some clones are missing from TCRdb's copy, which holds only in-frame ones; the method was immunoSEQ multiplex PCR. The sample records tens of thousands of clones, more than 90% being singletons. The source was CD4+ or CD8+ T cells sorted from blood, collected in a trial of the OX40 agonist ivuxolimab. The receptors stem from an adult with an advanced solid tumor such as melanoma, head and neck, liver or kidney cancer. CDR3s include the opening cysteine and the closing phenylalanine or tryptophan. The order of the fields is V gene, J gene, clone size, D gene, CDR3 protein, CDR3 DNA. The D gene is left open where the match is weak. Some rows mark clone size as missing; the rest say once, few, many or name a class of expanded clone.

>TRBV5-1|TRBJ1-4|-|-
CASSLGQGGEKLFF
TGCGCCAGCAGCTTGGGTCAAGGAGGGGAAAAACTGTTTTTT
>TRBV19|TRBJ1-3|-|-
CASSIPGTAFSGNTIYF
TGTGCCAGTAGTATACCCGGGACGGCCTTCTCTGGAAACACCATATATTTT
>TRBV30|TRBJ2-5|-|-
CAWVQTNQETQYF
TGTGCCTGGGTACAGACGAACCAAGAGACCCAGTACTTC
>TRBV10-3|TRBJ2-3|-|-
CAIRVAASTDTQYF
TGTGCCATCAGGGTAGCGGCTAGCACAGATACGCAGTATTTT
>TRBV5-1|TRBJ1-2|-|-
CASSPDGNYGYTF
TGCGCCAGCAGCCCGGACGGAAACTATGGCTACACCTTC
>TRBV6-1|TRBJ1-6|few|TRBD1
CASRAGTVYNSPLHF
TGTGCCAGCAGAGCCGGGACAGTCTATAATTCACCCCTCCACTTT
>TRBV5-1|TRBJ1-1|-|-
CASSLEVERPEAFF
TGCGCCAGCAGCTTGGAGGTGGAGAGGCCTGAAGCTTTCTTT
>TRBV28|TRBJ1-4|-|-
CASTQTGSEEKLFF
TGTGCCAGCACCCAAACGGGAAGTGAAGAAAAACTGTTTTTT
>TRBV2|TRBJ1-3|-|-
CASSTGSSGNTIYF
TGTGCCAGCAGCACAGGGAGCTCTGGAAACACCATATATTTT
>TRBV19|TRBJ1-5|-|-
CASTGYYNQPQHF
TGTGCCAGTACGGGGTACTACAATCAGCCCCAGCATTTT
>TRBV2|TRBJ2-5|-|TRBD1
CASSELQGVGETQYF
TGTGCCAGCAGTGAACTGCAGGGGGTGGGAGAGACCCAGTACTTC
>TRBV4-2|TRBJ1-6|-|TRBD1
CASSQDWGQYNSPLHF
TGTGCCAGCAGCCAAGATTGGGGACAGTATAATTCACCCCTCCACTTT
>TRBV5-1|TRBJ1-2|-|-
CASSPTANYGYTF
TGCGCCAGCAGCCCCACAGCTAACTATGGCTACACCTTC